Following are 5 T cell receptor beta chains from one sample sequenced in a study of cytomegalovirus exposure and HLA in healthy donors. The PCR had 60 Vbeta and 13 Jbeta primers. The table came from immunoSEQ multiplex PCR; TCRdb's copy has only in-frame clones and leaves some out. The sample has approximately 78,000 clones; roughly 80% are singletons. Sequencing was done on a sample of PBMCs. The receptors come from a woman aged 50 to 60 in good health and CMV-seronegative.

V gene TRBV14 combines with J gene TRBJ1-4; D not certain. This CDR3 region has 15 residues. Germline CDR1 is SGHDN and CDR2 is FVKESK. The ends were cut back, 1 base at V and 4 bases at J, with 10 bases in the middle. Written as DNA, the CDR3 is TGTGCCAGCAGCCAAGGTGGGCAGAATAATGAAAAACTGTTTTTT. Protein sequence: CASSQGGQNNEKLFF.

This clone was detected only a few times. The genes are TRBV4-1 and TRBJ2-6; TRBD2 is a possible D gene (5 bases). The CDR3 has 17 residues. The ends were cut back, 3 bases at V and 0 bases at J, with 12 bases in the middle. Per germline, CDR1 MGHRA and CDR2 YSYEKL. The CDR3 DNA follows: TGCGCCAGCAGCCATGAAGTGGGGAGCTCTGGGGCCAACGTCCTGACTTTC. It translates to CASSHEVGSSGANVLTF.

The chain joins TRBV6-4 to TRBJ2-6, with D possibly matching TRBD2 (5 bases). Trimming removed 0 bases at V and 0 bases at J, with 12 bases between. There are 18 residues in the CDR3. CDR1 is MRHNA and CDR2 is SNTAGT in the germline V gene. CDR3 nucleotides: TGTGCCAGCAGTGACTCGACGGCCGGACTCTCTGGGGCCAACGTCCTGACTTTC. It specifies CASSDSTAGLSGANVLTF.

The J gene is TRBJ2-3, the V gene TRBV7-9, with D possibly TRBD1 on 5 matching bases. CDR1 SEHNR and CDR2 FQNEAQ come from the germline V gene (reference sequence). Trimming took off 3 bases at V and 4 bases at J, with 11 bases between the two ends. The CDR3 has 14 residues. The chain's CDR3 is CASSFSAGSDTQYF. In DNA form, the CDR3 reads TGTGCCAGCAGCTTTTCAGCAGGGTCAGATACGCAGTATTTT.

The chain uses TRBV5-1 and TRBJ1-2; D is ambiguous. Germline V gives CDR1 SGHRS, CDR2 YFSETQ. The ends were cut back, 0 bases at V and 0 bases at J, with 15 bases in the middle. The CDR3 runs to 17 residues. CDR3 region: CASSLGAVIGANYGYTF. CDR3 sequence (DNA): TGCGCCAGCAGCTTGGGAGCCGTTATCGGGGCTAACTATGGCTACACCTTC.